Presented here are 5 T cell receptor beta chains from one specimen sequenced in a study of cytomegalovirus exposure and HLA in healthy donors. Vbeta (60) and Jbeta (13) primers were used in the PCR. Method: immunoSEQ multiplex PCR; TCRdb's copy keeps in-frame clones and lacks some. There are around 110,000 clones in the sample; 55% to 65% occur only once, and roughly 2.4% lies in the top ten. The specimen sequenced was PBMCs. These receptors all come from a young woman in good health and CMV-seronegative.

The rearrangement uses TRBV2 and TRBJ2-2, with D hard to call. Germline V gives CDR1 SNHLY, CDR2 FYNNEI. V shed 10 bases and J shed 9 bases, with 18 bases lying between them. There are 13 residues in the CDR3. CDR3 in amino acids: CATPGQTPRELFF. In nucleotides, the CDR3 is TGTGCCACCCCGGGTCAGACCCCCCGGGAGCTGTTTTTT.

The chain links TRBV28 to TRBJ2-1, with unresolved D. The CDR3 is 11 residues long. Trimming took off 5 bases at V and 9 bases at J, with 8 bases between the two ends. CDR1 MDHEN and CDR2 SYDVKM come from the germline V gene. The CDR3 loop is CASSRGTEQFF. The CDR3 bases are TGTGCCAGCAGTAGAGGAACTGAGCAGTTCTTC.

This rearrangement joins TRBV6-6 to TRBJ1-2, with D possibly being TRBD1 (6 bases). Deletions cut 8 bases from V and 3 bases from J, with 10 bases between. Germline assignment: CDR1 MNHNY and CDR2 SVGAGI (reference sequence). The CDR3 loop spans 12 amino acids. CDR3 protein: CASGAGDYGYTF. Written as DNA, the CDR3 is TGTGCCAGCGGTGCAGGGGACTATGGCTACACCTTC.

The chain has TRBV7-2 and TRBJ1-2, with 8 bases that match TRBD1. The ends lost 0 bases at V and 6 bases at J; junction bases unmatched: 6. The germline gives CDR1 SGHTA, CDR2 FQGNSA. This CDR3 contains 15 residues. Written as DNA, the CDR3 is TGTGCCAGCAGCTTAGCCCAGGGGGCCCGCCATGGCTACACCTTC. Protein: CASSLAQGARHGYTF.

V and J are TRBV6-1 and TRBJ1-1, with D possibly TRBD1 on 5 matching bases. V was shortened by 8 bases and J by 0 bases, with 13 bases between the two germline ends. Germline CDR1 and CDR2: MNHNS and SASEGT. The CDR3 length is 14 residues. CDR3 bases: TGTGCCAGCGGGAGGGACCTCCTGAACACTGAAGCTTTCTTT. Encoded protein: CASGRDLLNTEAFF.